The 14 T cell receptor beta chains in this list originate from one sample, sequenced in a study of cytomegalovirus exposure and HLA in healthy donors. PCR primers comprised 60 Vbeta and 13 Jbeta primers. Some clones are missing from TCRdb's copy, which holds only in-frame ones; the method was immunoSEQ multiplex PCR. In the table there are about 180,000 clones, roughly 82% of which are singletons. Material: PBMCs. The receptors come from a woman aged 50 to 60 in good health and CMV-seronegative.

CDR3 in DNA: TGTGCCACCAGCAGAGAGGCAGGGTCGTGGCAGCCCCAGCATTTT. Its translation is CATSREAGSWQPQHF. The chain links TRBV15 to TRBJ1-5; D might be TRBD1 (5 bases). Trimming pared 0 bases from V and 7 bases from J, leaving 13 bases between. Germline V gene lookup returns CDR1 LNHNV and CDR2 YYDKDF (reference sequence). The CDR3 covers 15 residues.

The gene calls are TRBV5-1 and TRBJ2-2, with 13 bases identical to TRBD2. V dropped 4 bases and J dropped 1; count of bases not matched to a gene: 1. From germline, CDR1 is SGHRS and CDR2 YFSETQ. The CDR3 consists of 16 residues. Written as DNA, the CDR3 is TGCGCCAGCAGCAGACTAGCGGGAGGGAACACCGGGGAGCTGTTTTTT. It yields the protein CASSRLAGGNTGELFF. Based on the CDR3 plus reference TRBV5-1 and TRBJ2-2, the full variable domain is KAGVTQTPRYLIKTRGQQVTLSCSPISGHRSVSWYQQTPGQGLQFLFEYFSETQRNKGNFPGRFSGRQFSNSRSEMNVSTLELGDSALYLCASSRLAGGNTGELFFGEGSRLTVL.

The chain carries TRBV4-3 and TRBJ1-2, with 7 bases aligning to TRBD1. Trimming at V came to 0 bases and at J to 5 bases, leaving 9 bases not matched to a gene. The CDR3 length is 16 residues. The germline V gene has CDR1 LGHNA and CDR2 YSLEER. The CDR3 sequence: CASSQEFPGQSYGYTF. Written as DNA, the CDR3 is TGCGCCAGCAGCCAAGAATTTCCGGGACAGTCTTATGGCTACACCTTC.

This chain uses TRBV28 with TRBJ1-5; 11 bases match TRBD1. V shed 6 bases, J shed 11 bases, and the junction held 27 bases outside the gene matches. The germline CDR1 and CDR2 sequences are MDHEN and SYDVKM. This CDR3 region has 20 residues. CDR3 DNA: TGTGCCAGCAGCCTTCCACCACCGGGACAGGGGGGACGGAGGGTCTGGACCCAGCATTTT. Its protein is CASSLPPPGQGGRRVWTQHF.

The chain is built from TRBV11-2 and TRBJ2-1; D is perhaps TRBD2 (6 bases). Looked up from germline, CDR1 is SGHAT and CDR2 is FQNNGV. The CDR3 has 15 residues. V gave up 1 base and J gave up 5 bases, with 12 bases separating them. CDR3 loop: CASSLALASDNEQFF. DNA for the CDR3: TGTGCCAGCAGCTTAGCACTAGCTTCGGACAATGAGCAGTTCTTC.

The rearrangement joins TRBV29-1 to TRBJ2-3; 11 nucleotides agree with TRBD2. After removal of 4 bases from V and 6 bases from J, the junction contained 6 bases not matched to a gene. CDR3 length: 14 residues. Germline V gives CDR1 SQVTM, CDR2 ANQGSEA. CDR3: CSVALAGGQDTQYF. CDR3 DNA sequence: TGCAGCGTTGCCCTAGCGGGGGGTCAGGATACGCAGTATTTT.

This rearrangement joins TRBV7-9 to TRBJ2-1, with 8 bases matching TRBD2. Germline CDR1 SEHNR, CDR2 FQNEAQ (reference sequence). V lost 5 bases, J lost 5 bases, and 11 bases stayed unmatched. This CDR3 comprises 16 residues. The DNA of the CDR3 is TGTGCCAGCAGCGATGTGTGGCTAGCGGGTGACAATGAGCAGTTCTTC. Translating it yields CASSDVWLAGDNEQFF. Full variable domain (outside the CDR3, taken from reference TRBV7-9 and TRBJ2-1): DTGVSQNPRHKITKRGQNVTFRCDPISEHNRLYWYRQTLGQGPEFLTYFQNEAQLEKSRLLSDRFSAERPKGSFSTLEIQRTEQGDSAMYLCASSDVWLAGDNEQFFGPGTRLTVL.

This clone was counted only a few times. The CDR3: CASSRQGDAGNTIYF. In DNA form, the CDR3 reads TGTGCCAGTAGTAGACAGGGTGACGCGGGAAACACCATATATTTT. The V gene is TRBV19, the J gene TRBJ1-3; the match to TRBD1 covers 7 bases. The germline V gene has CDR1 LNHDA and CDR2 SQIVND (reference sequence). The CDR3 consists of 15 residues. The ends lost 4 bases at V and 4 bases at J; junction bases unmatched: 7.

This rearrangement joins TRBV15 to TRBJ2-7, with D maybe TRBD1 (6 bases). This CDR3 is 15 amino acids long. Germline assignment: CDR1 LNHNV and CDR2 YYDKDF (reference sequence). The V end was cut by 2 bases, the J end by 6 bases, with 17 bases between. The CDR3 DNA reads as TGTGCCACCAGCAGACAAGAAGTGGACAGTTCCGAGCAGTACTTC. Protein: CATSRQEVDSSEQYF.

The CDR3 bases are TGCAGCGTGACAGGGCCAACCAACCCCTACGAGCAGTACTTC. It yields the protein CSVTGPTNPYEQYF. The chain carries TRBV29-1 and TRBJ2-7; 7 bases line up with TRBD1. J lost 2 bases, V lost 6 bases, and 10 bases had no gene match. This CDR3 is 14 amino acids long. In germline, CDR1 is SQVTM, CDR2 ANQGSEA.

The chain recombines TRBV28 with TRBJ1-3; D perhaps matches TRBD1 (6 bases). CDR1 is MDHEN, CDR2 SYDVKM, per germline. The CDR3 spans 14 residues. The V gene lost 3 bases and the J gene lost 7 bases, with 13 bases spanning the gap. The CDR3 bases are TGTGCCAGCAGTTTTGGACAGACCCGGAACACCATATATTTT. Amino acid sequence: CASSFGQTRNTIYF.

The chain links TRBV7-9 to TRBJ1-1; D not resolved. The ends were cut back, 2 bases at V and 10 bases at J, with 11 bases in the middle. The V gene's germline CDR1 is SEHNR and CDR2 FQNEAQ (reference sequence). The CDR3 runs 12 residues. The CDR3 nucleotides read TGTGCCAGCAGCTTATTGGAGGGAGGAGCTTTCTTT. Amino acid sequence: CASSLLEGGAFF.

The chain employs TRBV29-1 and TRBJ2-2; D call uncertain. The CDR3 spans 12 residues. The germline gives CDR1 SQVTM, CDR2 ANQGSEA. Trimming took off 3 bases at V and 7 bases at J, with 9 bases between the two ends. The CDR3 reads CSVDAVGGELFF. For the CDR3, the DNA is TGCAGCGTTGATGCTGTCGGCGGGGAGCTGTTTTTT.

The CDR3 nucleotides are TGTGCCACCAGCAACACGAAGGGGTATCAGCCCCAGCATTTT. The encoded protein is CATSNTKGYQPQHF. This chain joins TRBV15 and TRBJ1-5; D perhaps matches TRBD1 (5 bases). The CDR3 has 14 amino acids. Germline V gene data show CDR1 as LNHNV and CDR2 as YYDKDF (reference sequence). V lost 4 bases and J 5 bases, leaving 12 bases between the germline ends.